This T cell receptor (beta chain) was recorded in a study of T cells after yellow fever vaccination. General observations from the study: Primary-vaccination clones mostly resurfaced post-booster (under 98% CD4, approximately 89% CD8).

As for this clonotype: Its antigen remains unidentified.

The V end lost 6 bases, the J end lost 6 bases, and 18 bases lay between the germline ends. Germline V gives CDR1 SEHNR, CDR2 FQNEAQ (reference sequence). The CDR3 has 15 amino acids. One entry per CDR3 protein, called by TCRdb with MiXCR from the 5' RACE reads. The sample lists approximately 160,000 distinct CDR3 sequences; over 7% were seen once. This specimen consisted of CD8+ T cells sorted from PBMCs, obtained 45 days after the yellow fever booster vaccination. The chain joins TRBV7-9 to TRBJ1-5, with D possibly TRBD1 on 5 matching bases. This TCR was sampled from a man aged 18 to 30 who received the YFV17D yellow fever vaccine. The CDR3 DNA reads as TGTGCCAGCAGTCTTACCGGGGCCGGGAGTCAGCCCCAGCATTTT. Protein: CASSLTGAGSQPQHF.